These 20 T cell receptor beta chains came from one sample sequenced in a study of cytomegalovirus exposure and HLA in healthy donors. Amplification used 60 Vbeta primers and 13 Jbeta primers. TCRdb keeps only in-frame clones here, not all; method: immunoSEQ multiplex PCR. Here the sample spans 200,000 or so clones, about 79% being singletons. The sequenced sample was PBMCs. The receptors were sampled from a boy aged 2-15 years in good health and CMV-seronegative.

The genes are TRBV7-6 and TRBJ1-5, with TRBD1 as a possible D gene (6 bases). The CDR3 extends over 17 amino acids. Germline values: CDR1 SGHVS, CDR2 FNYEAQ. V lost 2 bases and J lost 0, with 14 bases in between. CDR3 DNA: TGTGCCAGCAGCTTACACAGGGATCCGAATAGCAATCAGCCCCAGCATTTT. This gives the protein CASSLHRDPNSNQPQHF.

This chain uses TRBV7-9 with TRBJ2-1, with 7 bases aligning to TRBD1. Trimming at V came to 1 base and at J to 12 bases, leaving 6 bases not matched to a gene. Germline-derived CDR1 and CDR2 are SEHNR and FQNEAQ (reference sequence). CDR3 length equals 13 residues. CDR3 in amino acids: CASSLGRTGGQFF. DNA of the CDR3: TGTGCCAGCAGCTTAGGCCGGACAGGCGGGCAGTTCTTC.

This chain joins TRBV9 and TRBJ2-1; 15 nucleotides match TRBD2. The germline gives CDR1 SGDLS, CDR2 YYNGEE. The CDR3 covers 17 residues. V lost 4 bases, J lost 7 bases, and 9 bases stayed unmatched. CDR3 residues: CASSSGLAGGPWNEQFF. The DNA of the CDR3 is TGTGCCAGCAGCTCTGGACTAGCGGGGGGGCCTTGGAATGAGCAGTTCTTC.

The chain recombines TRBV18 with TRBJ1-5, with D possibly TRBD1 on 5 matching bases. The germline V and J ends were trimmed by 6 bases and 9 bases, with 15 bases remaining between them. The CDR3 is 13 amino acids. Germline values: CDR1 KGHSH, CDR2 LQKENI. The CDR3 spells CASSVDSFRPQHF. The CDR3 nucleotides read TGTGCCAGCTCCGTCGACAGCTTTAGGCCCCAGCATTTT.

This clone was counted once. J is TRBJ2-1 and V is TRBV5-1; 7 nucleotides agree with TRBD1. The CDR3 spans 15 residues. CDR1 and CDR2 from the germline V gene are SGHRS and YFSETQ. Trimming cost V 3 bases and J 7 bases; bases outside gene matches: 10. The CDR3 protein is CASSSAPIQGNEQFF. For the CDR3, the DNA is TGCGCCAGCAGCTCCGCTCCGATACAGGGGAATGAGCAGTTCTTC.

The V gene is TRBV5-1, the J gene TRBJ1-2; D is uncertain. Per the germline V gene, CDR1 is SGHRS and CDR2 is YFSETQ. The V end was cut by 4 bases, the J end by 2 bases, with 12 bases between. The CDR3 consists of 14 residues. The DNA for the CDR3 is TGCGCCAGCAGCCCTCGGGGAGAGAACTATGGCTACACCTTC. It translates to CASSPRGENYGYTF. The variable domain in full, with the rest retrieved from reference TRBV5-1 and TRBJ1-2, is KAGVTQTPRYLIKTRGQQVTLSCSPISGHRSVSWYQQTPGQGLQFLFEYFSETQRNKGNFPGRFSGRQFSNSRSEMNVSTLELGDSALYLCASSPRGENYGYTFGSGTRLTVV.

The chain combines TRBV6-4 with TRBJ1-5; 7 nucleotides match TRBD1. From germline, CDR1 is MRHNA and CDR2 SNTAGT. With 8 bases clipped from V and 9 bases from J, the junction kept 10 bases outside the gene matches. CDR3 size: 13 residues. CDR3 bases: TGTGCCAGCGGGGACAGTCGTCGTTGGCCCCAGCATTTT. This encodes CASGDSRRWPQHF.

This clone showed up just once. This rearrangement joins TRBV6-1 to TRBJ1-6, with 9 bases identical to TRBD1. In germline, CDR1 is MNHNS, CDR2 SASEGT. The trim removed 7 bases at V and 6 bases at J, leaving 7 bases unmatched. The CDR3 loop spans 15 amino acids. DNA of the CDR3: TGTGCCAGCAAAATACCGGGACAGGGTAATTCACCCCTCCACTTT. This translates into CASKIPGQGNSPLHF.

This chain uses TRBV5-6 with TRBJ2-3; D call uncertain. The CDR3 covers 13 residues. Trimming left V 0 bases short and J 5 bases short, with 7 bases between. Looked up from germline, CDR1 is SGHDT and CDR2 is YYEEEE. In DNA, the CDR3 is TGTGCCAGCAGCTTGGTATCGGGAGATACGCAGTATTTT. This codes for CASSLVSGDTQYF. Variable domain in full (rest from reference TRBV5-6 and TRBJ2-3): DAGVTQSPTHLIKTRGQQVTLRCSPKSGHDTVSWYQQALGQGPQFIFQYYEEEERQRGNFPDRFSGHQFPNYSSELNVNALLLGDSALYLCASSLVSGDTQYFGPGTRLTVL.

The CDR3 bases are TGTGCCAGCAGCTTGATAGCTAGCGGGGTGCGGGAGCTGTTTTTT. Translation gives CASSLIASGVRELFF. This chain joins TRBV7-2 and TRBJ2-2; 9 positions agree with TRBD2. Trimming cost V 3 bases and J 9 bases; bases outside gene matches: 8. The CDR3 has 15 residues. Germline V gene sequence: CDR1 SGHTA, CDR2 FQGNSA.

CDR3 nucleotides: TGTGCCAGCAGCTTGTGGGGCCCCTACAATGAGCAGTTCTTC. Translation: CASSLWGPYNEQFF. The chain uses TRBV5-4 and TRBJ2-1, with TRBD1 as a possible D gene (5 bases). The V gene's germline CDR1 is SGHNT and CDR2 YYREEE (reference sequence). The ends were cut back, 1 base at V and 2 bases at J, with 7 bases in the middle. The CDR3 is 14 amino acids.

The chain links TRBV6-1 to TRBJ2-2; D is possibly TRBD1 (6 bases). The length of the CDR3 is 14 residues. V was trimmed by 7 bases and J by 7 bases, leaving 16 bases between them. Germline CDR1 reads MNHNS; CDR2 reads SASEGT. For the CDR3, the DNA is TGTGCCAGCATCCGTGCAGGGGCCATCGGGGAGCTGTTTTTT. Protein sequence: CASIRAGAIGELFF.

V and J are TRBV30 and TRBJ1-2; 7 bases fit TRBD1. In germline, CDR1 is GTSNPN, CDR2 SVGIG (reference sequence). The length of the CDR3 is 16 residues. Germline trimming cut 2 bases from V and 1 base from J; bases unmatched to any gene: 10. The CDR3, as DNA: TGTGCCTGGAGTCCCTCACCGGGACAGTATAACTATGGCTACACCTTC. It codes for CAWSPSPGQYNYGYTF. The variable domain in full, with the rest retrieved from reference TRBV30 and TRBJ1-2, is SQTIHQWPATLVQPVGSPLSLECTVEGTSNPNLYWYRQAAGRGLQLLFYSVGIGQISSEVPQNLSASRPQDRQFILSSKKLLLSDSGFYLCAWSPSPGQYNYGYTFGSGTRLTVV.

This sequence joins TRBV27 and TRBJ2-3, with TRBD2 matching over 7 bases. The CDR3 runs to 14 residues. Germline trimming cut 3 bases from V and 2 bases from J; bases unmatched to any gene: 2. The V gene's germline CDR1 is MNHEY and CDR2 SMNVEV (reference sequence). The CDR3 spells CASSFLAVTDTQYF. CDR3 nucleotide sequence: TGTGCCAGCAGTTTTCTAGCGGTCACAGATACGCAGTATTTT.

A few counts support this clone. This chain connects TRBV6-6 to TRBJ2-2; D gene unclear. Germline CDR1 reads MNHNY; CDR2 reads SVGAGI (reference sequence). Trimming cost V 5 bases and J 0 bases, with 10 bases left between them. The CDR3 runs 15 residues. The CDR3 sequence is CASSLAGTNTGELFF. CDR3 DNA sequence: TGTGCCAGCAGTCTTGCCGGTACGAACACCGGGGAGCTGTTTTTT.

This clone came up once. CDR3 DNA sequence: TGTGCCAGGGGTGGGGATCCGGGATACTACGAGCAGTACTTC. Translating gives CARGGDPGYYEQYF. This chain uses TRBV6-4 with TRBJ2-7; a possible D gene is TRBD2 (5 bases). The length of the CDR3 is 14 residues. Germline loops: CDR1 MRHNA, CDR2 SNTAGT. V was clipped by 9 bases and J by 3 bases, with 18 bases between them.

This chain joins TRBV7-3 and TRBJ2-1, with 7 bases lining up with TRBD1. CDR3 length equals 18 residues. Germline CDR1 reads SGHTA; CDR2 reads FQGTGA. Trimming cost V 1 base and J 8 bases; bases outside gene matches: 17. The CDR3 region has the DNA TGTGCCAGCAGCTTAAATCCTATCGGACAGGAAGATTTGGATGAGCAGTTCTTC. Protein product: CASSLNPIGQEDLDEQFF.

This clone was seen a single time. J is TRBJ2-1 and V is TRBV9, with 7 nucleotides matching TRBD1. Germline CDR1 reads SGDLS; CDR2 reads YYNGEE. The CDR3 is made up of 16 amino acids. Trimming at V came to 0 bases and at J to 6 bases, leaving 9 bases not matched to a gene. Written as DNA, the CDR3 is TGTGCCAGCAGCGTAGAGTTCCGGGGACAGCCCAATGAGCAGTTCTTC. It yields the protein CASSVEFRGQPNEQFF.

This clone has only one observation. The chain recombines TRBV10-3 with TRBJ2-2; 9 bases are a match to TRBD1. The germline V gene encodes CDR1 ENHRY and CDR2 SYGVKD. The CDR3 extends over 17 amino acids. The ends lost 6 bases at V and 4 bases at J; junction bases unmatched: 12. The CDR3 DNA reads as TGTGCCATCAGCGTTAGGGCGGGACAGGGATTCACCGGGGAGCTGTTTTTT. As protein: CAISVRAGQGFTGELFF.

As for this clone: The same CDR3 arises from other DNA sequences in this sample as well. The chain carries TRBV9 and TRBJ2-3, with TRBD2 matching 9 bases. From germline, CDR1 is SGDLS and CDR2 YYNGEE. The junction had 0 bases not matched to a gene; V was cut back by 1 base and J by 3 bases. The CDR3 runs to 14 residues. The CDR3 is CASSVSGGTDTQYF. The CDR3 DNA reads TGTGCCAGCAGCGTAAGCGGGGGGACAGATACGCAGTATTTT.